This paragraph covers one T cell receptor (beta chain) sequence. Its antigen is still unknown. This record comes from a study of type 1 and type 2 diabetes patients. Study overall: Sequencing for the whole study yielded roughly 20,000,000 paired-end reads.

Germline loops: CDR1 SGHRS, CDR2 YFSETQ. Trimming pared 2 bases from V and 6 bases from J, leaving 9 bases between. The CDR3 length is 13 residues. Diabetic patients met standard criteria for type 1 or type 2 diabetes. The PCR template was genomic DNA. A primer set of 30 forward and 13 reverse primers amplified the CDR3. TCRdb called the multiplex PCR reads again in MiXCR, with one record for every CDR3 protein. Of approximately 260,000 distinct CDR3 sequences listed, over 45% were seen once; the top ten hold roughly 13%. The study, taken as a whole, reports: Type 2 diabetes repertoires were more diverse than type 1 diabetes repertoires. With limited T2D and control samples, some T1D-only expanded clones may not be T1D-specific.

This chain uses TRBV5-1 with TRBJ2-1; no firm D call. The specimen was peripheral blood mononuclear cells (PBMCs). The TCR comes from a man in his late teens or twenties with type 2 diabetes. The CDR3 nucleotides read TGCGCCAGCAGCTTTACGCCATTCAATGAGCAGTTCTTC. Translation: CASSFTPFNEQFF.